The 18 T cell receptor beta chains below were found in one sample sequenced in a study of T cell clones after liver transplantation. Measured with immunoSEQ multiplex PCR; TCRdb has only the in-frame clones, and not every one. The sample shows roughly 120,000 clones, just over 90% of them seen only once. The source was CD4+ T cells from blood, collected 12 months after liver transplant. These receptors originate from a human patient who received a liver transplant. Some T cells may be supplied by the graft donor.

The J gene is TRBJ1-1, the V gene TRBV28, with a possible D match to TRBD1 (5 bases). This CDR3 contains 15 residues. Trimming shortened V by 5 bases and J by 4 bases, and 17 bases separated the two germline ends. CDR1 and CDR2 (germline): MDHEN, SYDVKM. CDR3 nucleotide sequence: TGTGCCAGCAGTCCCCATCCAGGGTTAGGCACTGAAGCTTTCTTT. Translated: CASSPHPGLGTEAFF.

The rearrangement uses TRBV7-2 and TRBJ2-3; 8 positions match TRBD2. This CDR3 spans 15 amino acids. Trimming removed 5 bases from V and 1 base from J; junction bases left unmatched: 5. Germline CDR1 SGHTA, CDR2 FQGNSA. The chain's CDR3 is CASSPVSGGTDTQYF. CDR3 coding DNA: TGTGCCAGCAGCCCCGTTAGCGGGGGCACAGATACGCAGTATTTT.

The chain recombines TRBV18 with TRBJ1-1, with a possible D match to TRBD1 (5 bases). The CDR3 contains 16 residues. V was pared by 1 base and J by 1 base, with 13 bases between. Germline CDR1 reads KGHSH; CDR2 reads LQKENI. The CDR3 DNA is TGTGCCAGCTCACCACTACAAGGGGCTTCGAACACTGAAGCTTTCTTT. Translation: CASSPLQGASNTEAFF.

The chain employs TRBV11-2 and TRBJ2-4; D is possibly TRBD1 (6 bases). The V end lost 2 bases, the J end lost 8 bases, and 13 bases lay between the germline ends. Per germline, CDR1 SGHAT and CDR2 FQNNGV. The CDR3 is 14 amino acids. The CDR3, as DNA: TGTGCCAGCAGCTTACTAACGACAGGCGACATTCAGTACTTC. Translated: CASSLLTTGDIQYF.

The V and J genes are TRBV9 and TRBJ2-7; 7 bases line up with TRBD2. Per the germline V gene, CDR1 is SGDLS and CDR2 is YYNGEE. The CDR3 totals 16 residues. V trimming: 0 bases; J trimming: 0 bases; junction bases outside the gene matches: 6. CDR3 residues: CASSVDAGESSYEQYF. The CDR3 nucleotides read TGTGCCAGCAGCGTAGATGCGGGAGAGAGCTCCTACGAGCAGTACTTC.

The chain uses TRBV5-6 and TRBJ2-3; D uncertain. Germline V gene data show CDR1 as SGHDT and CDR2 as YYEEEE. The CDR3 loop spans 13 amino acids. The V end lost 1 base, the J end lost 3 bases, and 6 bases lay between the germline ends. CDR3 coding DNA: TGTGCCAGCAGCTTGTCGTGGACAGATACGCAGTATTTT. It yields the protein CASSLSWTDTQYF.

The genes are TRBV5-4 and TRBJ2-5; D remains unclear. The CDR3 runs 14 residues. Germline CDR1 and CDR2: SGHNT and YYREEE (reference sequence). The germline V and J ends were trimmed by 4 bases and 3 bases, with 13 bases remaining between them. Written as DNA, the CDR3 is TGTGCCAGCAGCCAGGCCGCGACGAAAGAGACCCAGTACTTC. As protein: CASSQAATKETQYF.

The rearrangement uses TRBV19 and TRBJ2-5; 7 positions match TRBD1. The V gene end was trimmed by 6 bases and the J gene end by 1 base; junction bases not matched to a gene: 5. The germline V gene encodes CDR1 LNHDA and CDR2 SQIVND (reference sequence). The CDR3 runs to 14 residues. The CDR3 here is CASSDRATQETQYF. As DNA, the CDR3 is TGTGCCAGTAGCGACAGGGCCACCCAAGAGACCCAGTACTTC.

This clone was counted only a few times. The chain combines TRBV7-2 with TRBJ2-7; maybe TRBD2 (6 bases). Trimming cost V 1 base and J 2 bases, with 6 bases left between them. This CDR3 spans 13 amino acids. Germline V CDR1 and CDR2: SGHTA, FQGNSA. The CDR3 loop reads CASSLVAAYEQYF. CDR3 sequence (DNA): TGTGCCAGCAGCTTAGTAGCGGCCTACGAGCAGTACTTC.

This CDR3 is CASSYSATPDEQFF. In nucleotides, the CDR3 is TGTGCCAGCAGTTACTCCGCCACCCCGGATGAGCAGTTCTTC. The rearrangement links TRBV6-5 to TRBJ2-1; unclear D gene. Deletions cut 0 bases from V and 8 bases from J, with 11 bases between. The CDR3 consists of 14 residues. CDR1 is MNHEY and CDR2 is SVGAGI in the germline V gene.

This chain joins TRBV18 and TRBJ2-1, with 16 bases that match TRBD2. Germline-derived CDR1 and CDR2 are KGHSH and LQKENI. The ends lost 5 bases at V and 9 bases at J; junction bases unmatched: 7. The CDR3 sequence is 16 residues long. Here the CDR3 reads CASSTGLAGGLVEQFF. DNA of the CDR3: TGTGCCAGCTCAACGGGACTAGCGGGAGGGTTGGTTGAGCAGTTCTTC.

The chain joins TRBV19 to TRBJ2-7; maybe TRBD1 (5 bases). CDR1 is LNHDA and CDR2 is SQIVND in the germline V gene (reference sequence). CDR3 length: 15 amino acids. Trimming took 7 bases from V and 1 from J, leaving 17 bases between them. The CDR3 is CASKQVSSVSYEQYF. In DNA form, the CDR3 reads TGTGCCAGTAAACAGGTCTCATCGGTATCCTACGAGCAGTACTTC.

This sequence joins TRBV28 and TRBJ2-7; D is possibly TRBD2 (8 bases). From germline, CDR1 is MDHEN and CDR2 SYDVKM. The CDR3 contains 14 residues. Trimming removed 9 bases at V and 5 bases at J, with 20 bases between. In DNA, the CDR3 is TGTGCCAGTCTTTCAAACGGGAGGGGGCACGAGCAGTACTTC. This translates into CASLSNGRGHEQYF.

The V gene is TRBV18, the J gene TRBJ2-3; D remains ambiguous. V was clipped by 2 bases and J by 4 bases, with 7 bases between them. Germline lookup yields CDR1 KGHSH and CDR2 LQKENI. The CDR3 is 13 residues long. CDR3 region: CASSPNRADTQYF. CDR3 bases: TGTGCCAGCTCACCAAACCGTGCAGATACGCAGTATTTT.

This rearrangement joins TRBV9 to TRBJ2-2; D uncertain. This CDR3 has 15 residues. Trimming left V 0 bases short and J 4 bases short, with 10 bases between. CDR1 and CDR2 from the germline V gene are SGDLS and YYNGEE. CDR3 region: CASSVAQSPTGELFF. CDR3 in DNA: TGTGCCAGCAGCGTAGCACAGTCGCCCACCGGGGAGCTGTTTTTT.

The chain combines TRBV5-4 with TRBJ2-1; 9 bases are a match to TRBD2. Germline CDR1 SGHNT, CDR2 YYREEE (reference sequence). The CDR3 consists of 16 residues. The trim removed 0 bases at V and 3 bases at J, leaving 4 bases unmatched. For the CDR3, the DNA is TGTGCCAGCAGCTTGGGCCTAGCGGGGAACTACAATGAGCAGTTCTTC. Its protein product is CASSLGLAGNYNEQFF.

V usage is TRBV2 and J usage is TRBJ2-4; D unresolved. Germline values: CDR1 SNHLY, CDR2 FYNNEI. V lost 3 bases to trimming and J lost 5 bases, with 8 bases between them. This CDR3 has 13 residues. The CDR3 reads CASSDYLQNIQYF. The CDR3 region has the DNA TGTGCCAGCAGTGATTATCTGCAAAACATTCAGTACTTC. Variable domain in full (rest from reference TRBV2 and TRBJ2-4): EPEVTQTPSHQVTQMGQEVILRCVPISNHLYFYWYRQILGQKVEFLVSFYNNEISEKSEIFDDQFSVERPDGSNFTLKIRSTKLEDSAMYFCASSDYLQNIQYFGAGTRLSVL.

CDR3 in amino acids: CASSRRQGADTGELFF. The CDR3, as DNA: TGTGCCAGCTCAAGAAGGCAGGGAGCGGACACCGGGGAGCTGTTTTTT. The chain couples TRBV18 to TRBJ2-2; D tentatively fits TRBD1 or TRBD2 (5 bases each). In germline, CDR1 is KGHSH, CDR2 LQKENI. The CDR3 is 16 amino acids. V gave up 5 bases and J gave up 3 bases, with 16 bases separating them.